The 21 T cell receptor beta chains below all came from one sample that was sequenced in a study of blood T cell repertoires in COVID-19. Repertoires were generated with immunoSEQ multiplex PCR, while TCRdb's copy carries only in-frame clones and drops some. Among approximately 290,000 clones listed, 80% to 90% were seen once. Material for sequencing was PBMCs or T cells enriched from blood (not recorded which). These receptors all come from a woman younger than 45 who had recovered from COVID-19.

This clone was observed once. V gene TRBV5-1 combines with J gene TRBJ2-2; D uncertain. The length of the CDR3 is 12 residues. Deletions cut 4 bases from V and 3 bases from J, with 4 bases between. Looked up from germline, CDR1 is SGHRS and CDR2 is YFSETQ. In DNA, the CDR3 is TGCGCCAGCAGCACTGACACCGGGGAGCTGTTTTTT. It specifies CASSTDTGELFF.

The chain joins TRBV30 to TRBJ1-6, with D perhaps matching TRBD1 (5 bases). The CDR3 is made up of 15 amino acids. The V gene lost 0 bases and the J gene lost 8 bases, with 14 bases spanning the gap. The germline gives CDR1 GTSNPN, CDR2 SVGIG (reference sequence). CDR3 in amino acids: CAWSVGGGVDSPLHF. CDR3 sequence (DNA): TGTGCCTGGAGTGTTGGAGGAGGGGTAGATTCACCCCTCCACTTT.

The chain links TRBV18 to TRBJ1-1; TRBD1 aligns across 8 bases. The CDR3 totals 14 residues. Germline-derived CDR1 and CDR2 are KGHSH and LQKENI. J lost 2 bases, V lost 6 bases, and 5 bases had no gene match. The CDR3 region is CASSSTGGNTEAFF. The CDR3 DNA reads TGTGCCAGCTCCTCAACAGGGGGTAACACTGAAGCTTTCTTT.

J is TRBJ2-7 and V is TRBV14; D is possibly TRBD2 (5 bases). Germline-derived CDR1 and CDR2 are SGHDN and FVKESK. The V end lost 3 bases, the J end lost 3 bases, and 12 bases lay between the germline ends. The CDR3 is made up of 14 amino acids. CDR3 sequence: CASSQDGGLYEQYF. For the CDR3, the DNA is TGTGCCAGCAGCCAGGACGGAGGCCTCTACGAGCAGTACTTC.

V and J are TRBV11-2 and TRBJ1-1; 8 bases line up with TRBD1. V lost 5 bases, J lost 4 bases, and 9 bases stayed unmatched. The CDR3 covers 15 residues. Germline lookup yields CDR1 SGHAT and CDR2 FQNNGV. The CDR3 loop reads CASSAYSGGRTEAFF. CDR3 nucleotide sequence: TGTGCCAGCAGCGCGTACTCAGGGGGCCGCACTGAAGCTTTCTTT.

V and J are TRBV2 and TRBJ1-2, with no clear D. Germline loops: CDR1 SNHLY, CDR2 FYNNEI. The germline V and J ends were trimmed by 3 bases and 2 bases, with 10 bases remaining between them. This CDR3 comprises 14 residues. In nucleotides, the CDR3 is TGTGCCAGCAGTGACATTAGAGGGAACTATGGCTACACCTTC. Translating it yields CASSDIRGNYGYTF. Combining the CDR3 with reference TRBV2 and TRBJ1-2 gives the whole variable domain EPEVTQTPSHQVTQMGQEVILRCVPISNHLYFYWYRQILGQKVEFLVSFYNNEISEKSEIFDDQFSVERPDGSNFTLKIRSTKLEDSAMYFCASSDIRGNYGYTFGSGTRLTVV.

V and J are TRBV7-9 and TRBJ2-1, with a weak D call TRBD2 (5 bases). Germline-derived CDR1 and CDR2 are SEHNR and FQNEAQ (reference sequence). The ends were cut back, 1 base at V and 7 bases at J, with 20 bases in the middle. The CDR3 covers 17 residues. CDR3 in DNA: TGTGCCAGCAGCTTAGACTTCTCCGGGAAGTATTGGAATGAGCAGTTCTTC. Residues: CASSLDFSGKYWNEQFF.

The genes are TRBV2 and TRBJ2-4; 7 nucleotides match TRBD1. CDR1 and CDR2 from the germline V gene are SNHLY and FYNNEI. V lost 5 bases to trimming and J lost 6 bases; unmatched junction nucleotides: 16. The length of the CDR3 is 17 residues. This chain's CDR3 is CASSLRDRVPKLNIQYF. The CDR3 bases are TGTGCCAGCAGTCTACGTGACAGGGTTCCGAAATTAAACATTCAGTACTTC.

The chain is built from TRBV6-5 and TRBJ2-5; D not certain. V lost 2 bases, J lost 2 bases, and 6 bases lay in between. CDR1 and CDR2 (germline): MNHEY, SVGAGI. The CDR3 has 13 residues. Here the CDR3 DNA reads TGTGCCAGCAGTTACGTCAGGCAAGAGACCCAGTACTTC. Its protein is CASSYVRQETQYF.

V gene TRBV2 combines with J gene TRBJ1-5; weak D call: TRBD1 (5 bases). The CDR3 runs 12 residues. Between the trimmed V and J ends, which lost 8 bases and 4 bases, there was a span of 9 bases. CDR1 and CDR2 from the germline V gene are SNHLY and FYNNEI. In DNA, the CDR3 is TGTGCCAGCCGGACACCAAATCAGCCCCAGCATTTT. This gives the protein CASRTPNQPQHF.

This chain uses TRBV4-2 with TRBJ1-1; no firm D call. CDR1 and CDR2 (germline): LGHNA, YNFKEQ. The CDR3 covers 14 residues. The ends were cut back, 2 bases at V and 5 bases at J, with 12 bases in the middle. CDR3 nucleotide sequence: TGTGCCAGCAGCCAAAGGACGGGCGGGACTGAAGCTTTCTTT. As protein: CASSQRTGGTEAFF.

This chain uses TRBV5-1 with TRBJ2-5; D gene unclear. CDR3 length equals 16 residues. V dropped 4 bases and J dropped 2 bases, with 18 bases sitting between them. Germline CDR1 and CDR2: SGHRS and YFSETQ. CDR3 sequence: CASSPLFSTGQETQYF. CDR3 nucleotides: TGCGCCAGCAGCCCCCTTTTTTCGACGGGTCAAGAGACCCAGTACTTC.

This clone was seen a single time. The rearrangement links TRBV2 to TRBJ2-5; maybe TRBD1 (5 bases). This CDR3 spans 13 amino acids. The V gene's germline CDR1 is SNHLY and CDR2 FYNNEI. V shed 2 bases and J shed 1 base, with 5 bases lying between them. This CDR3 reads CASSERGQETQYF. CDR3 bases: TGTGCCAGCAGTGAAAGGGGCCAAGAGACCCAGTACTTC.

The rearrangement links TRBV7-8 to TRBJ1-1; D remains ambiguous. This CDR3 comprises 14 residues. V dropped 5 bases and J dropped 8 bases, with 18 bases sitting between them. Germline V gene sequence: CDR1 SGHVS, CDR2 FQNEAQ. In DNA form, the CDR3 reads TGTGCCAGCAGCCCTAGAAGCGAGTTTCGCGAAGCTTTCTTT. Its translation is CASSPRSEFREAFF.

The V and J genes are TRBV18 and TRBJ2-6; D perhaps matches TRBD2 (5 bases). CDR1 and CDR2 (germline): KGHSH, LQKENI. Deletions cut 5 bases from V and 3 bases from J, with 17 bases between. This CDR3 is built from 17 residues. The CDR3 bases are TGTGCCAGCTCAGCCGCCCCGCTGGGAGTTGGGGCCAACGTCCTGACTTTC. It encodes CASSAAPLGVGANVLTF.

This chain joins TRBV7-2 and TRBJ1-2; TRBD1 matches 10 bases. In germline, CDR1 is SGHTA, CDR2 FQGNSA. This CDR3 has 13 amino acids. The trim removed 11 bases at V and 4 bases at J, leaving 7 bases unmatched. CDR3 sequence: CAGTGEVSYGYTF. The CDR3 nucleotides are TGTGCCGGGACAGGGGAGGTGAGCTATGGCTACACCTTC.

The rearrangement links TRBV6-2 or TRBV6-3 to TRBJ2-3; a weak D match, TRBD1 (6 bases). The ends were cut back, 5 bases at V and 0 bases at J, with 12 bases in the middle. The CDR3 consists of 15 residues. CDR1 and CDR2 (germline): MNHEY, SVGEGT. CDR3 region: CASSRWGQSTDTQYF. As DNA, the CDR3 is TGTGCCAGCAGTCGGTGGGGGCAGAGCACAGATACGCAGTATTTT.

V and J are TRBV30 and TRBJ2-7, with D possibly being TRBD1 (5 bases). Trimming stripped 0 bases from V and 9 bases from J, with 12 bases between. The CDR3 spans 12 residues. Germline V gene lookup returns CDR1 GTSNPN and CDR2 SVGIG (reference sequence). CDR3 sequence: CAWSVTVQGQYF. In nucleotides, the CDR3 is TGTGCCTGGAGTGTCACCGTTCAGGGGCAGTACTTC. The complete variable domain, with remaining parts taken from reference TRBV30 and TRBJ2-7, reads SQTIHQWPATLVQPVGSPLSLECTVEGTSNPNLYWYRQAAGRGLQLLFYSVGIGQISSEVPQNLSASRPQDRQFILSSKKLLLSDSGFYLCAWSVTVQGQYFGPGTRLTVT.

The gene calls are TRBV7-2 and TRBJ1-5; 10 positions match TRBD1. The CDR3 totals 15 residues. CDR1 is SGHTA, CDR2 FQGNSA, per germline. Trimming cost V 5 bases and J 6 bases; bases outside gene matches: 7. CDR3 residues: CASSQDRGWFQPQHF. CDR3 sequence (DNA): TGTGCCAGCAGCCAGGACAGGGGGTGGTTTCAGCCCCAGCATTTT.

This rearrangement joins TRBV14 to TRBJ2-7; D may be TRBD2 (5 bases). Germline V gene sequence: CDR1 SGHDN, CDR2 FVKESK. V lost 3 bases, J lost 6 bases, and 12 bases lay in between. The CDR3 runs to 13 residues. CDR3 loop: CASSQMRGSEQYF. The CDR3 DNA is TGTGCCAGCAGCCAGATGAGAGGGAGCGAGCAGTACTTC. The whole variable domain, remainder taken from reference TRBV14 and TRBJ2-7, is EAGVTQFPSHSVIEKGQTVTLRCDPISGHDNLYWYRRVMGKEIKFLLHFVKESKQDESGMPNNRFLAERTGGTYSTLKVQPAELEDSGVYFCASSQMRGSEQYFGPGTRLTVT.

The count of this clone is one. The rearrangement links TRBV2 to TRBJ2-2; TRBD1 matches at 9 bases. CDR3 length: 15 amino acids. CDR1 and CDR2 (germline): SNHLY, FYNNEI. After removal of 6 bases from V and 6 bases from J, the junction contained 8 bases not matched to a gene. CDR3 residues: CASSGSGTGPGELFF. CDR3 nucleotide sequence: TGTGCCAGCAGCGGTTCCGGGACAGGGCCCGGGGAGCTGTTTTTT.